Below, one TCR beta chain is given with its context. Deletions cut 1 base from V and 9 bases from J, with 19 bases between. CDR1 SGHDN and CDR2 FVKESK come from the germline V gene. This CDR3 region has 16 residues. This entry belongs to a study of OX40 agonist ivuxolimab in advanced cancers. The overall study: The group had a mean age of about 60 years, ranged from 23 to 79, and was 80% to 85% male.

The repertoire was sequenced with immunoSEQ multiplex PCR; TCRdb's copy has only in-frame clones and lacks some. The sample lists about 86,000 clones, about 91% occurring once. The input for sequencing was CD4+ or CD8+ T cells sorted from blood, taken in a trial of the OX40 agonist ivuxolimab. This rearrangement joins TRBV14 to TRBJ2-1; D may be TRBD2 (7 bases). The source is an adult with an advanced solid tumor such as melanoma, head and neck, liver or kidney cancer. CDR3 bases: TGTGCCAGCAGCCAAGTTCCGGGGGGCCAATATGGTGAGCAGTTCTTC. This translates into CASSQVPGGQYGEQFF.